Sequencing of this TCR beta chain was carried out in a study of response to subunit inactivated influenza vaccine. Germline V gene sequence: CDR1 DFQATT, CDR2 SNEGSKA (reference sequence). The CDR3 has 12 amino acids. The V segment lost 3 bases and the J segment 9 bases; nucleotides outside the gene matches: 1. The study's findings and limits: There was a suggestion from the authors that each seasonal influenza vaccination recruits few new T cells.

Using its own MiXCR run on the RT-PCR reads, TCRdb lists one record per CDR3 protein. The repertoire includes roughly 650,000 distinct CDR3 sequences, roughly 15% of them detected once, and 6% to 9.5% sits in the top ten. To note about this clonotype: Its antigen is still unknown.

This sequence joins TRBV20-1 and TRBJ1-6, with 8 bases identical to TRBD1. The specimen comprised PBMCs from blood, sampled roughly 2 weeks before vaccination. This TCR came from a middle-aged man who received an inactivated influenza vaccine. This CDR3 is CSARTGASPLHF. The CDR3 coding sequence is TGCAGTGCTAGGACAGGGGCTTCACCCCTCCACTTT.